This is a list of T cell receptor beta chains from one sample in a study of blood T cells in healthy people across ages. Each CDR3 protein is one row after TCRdb ran MiXCR on the 5' RACE reads. The table lists 800,000 to 950,000 distinct CDR3 sequences, under 35% of them singletons, with about 10% in the top ten. In addition, the sample was reused for a study of T cells of mothers and their children.

Source material: blood. These receptors came from a woman in her thirties or forties in good health. Both conserved end residues are part of each CDR3. A D gene is named only where the DNA matches it firmly. The size of a clone is reported for some rows only, either as once, few or many, or as a class for expanded clones.

TRBD1,TRBV28,-,TRBJ2-5,TGTGCCAGCAGTTTATCGGGCAGGGGGCAAGAGACCCAGTACTTC,CASSLSGRGQETQYF
-,TRBV5-1,-,TRBJ2-5,TGCGCCAGCAGCTTGAATCCCCTCGGAGAGACCCAGTACTTC,CASSLNPLGETQYF
-,TRBV20-1,-,TRBJ2-1,TGCAGTGCTAGCGGGGGAGATAACTGGGATGAGCAGTTCTTC,CSASGGDNWDEQFF
-,TRBV27,many,TRBJ2-7,TGTGCCAGCAGTTACGACAGAACCTACGAGCAGTACTTC,CASSYDRTYEQYF
-,TRBV27,-,TRBJ1-1,TGTGCCAGCAGGACGGACCCGAGGACTGAAGCTTTCTTT,CASRTDPRTEAFF
TRBD1,TRBV6-5,once,TRBJ1-2,TGTGCCAGCAGCGGGGGACAGGGTTACGGTGGCCACACCTTC,CASSGGQGYGGHTF
-,TRBV7-2,-,TRBJ2-1,TGTGCCAGCAGCCCGACGGGGGCCCTAACCTACAATGAGCAGTTCTTC,CASSPTGALTYNEQFF
-,TRBV2,-,TRBJ2-2,TGTGCCAGCCAGACTACGTTGGACGGGGAGCTGTTTTTT,CASQTTLDGELFF
-,TRBV11-2,few,TRBJ2-3,TGTGCCAGCAGCTTAGTGATGACAGATACGCAGTATTTT,CASSLVMTDTQYF
-,TRBV12-3/TRBV12-4,many,TRBJ1-1,TGTGCCAGCAGTTACGAAAACACTGAAGCTTTCTTT,CASSYENTEAFF
TRBD1,TRBV6-5,-,TRBJ2-7,TGTGCCAGCGGTTACTTGGGACAGGGTCTAGGGCAGTACTTC,CASGYLGQGLGQYF
-,TRBV28,-,TRBJ2-1,TGTGCCAGCAGTTTCCGCAACAATGAGCAGTTCTTC,CASSFRNNEQFF
TRBD2,TRBV24-1,-,TRBJ2-5,TGTGCCACCAGTGACCCGACTAGCGGGGGTAGGGAGACCCAGTACTTC,CATSDPTSGGRETQYF
TRBD2,TRBV5-1,-,TRBJ2-4,TGCGCCAGCAGCCCCTCCGCGGGGGGGACCGGCAAAAACATTCAGTACTTC,CASSPSAGGTGKNIQYF
-,TRBV7-9,-,TRBJ2-7,TGTGCCAGCAGCCACCGGGACTCGAGCTCCTACGAGCAGTACTTC,CASSHRDSSSYEQYF
-,TRBV20-1,many,TRBJ2-3,TGCAGTGCTAGAGGGTTTAGCAGTGGCAACACAGATACGCAGTATTTT,CSARGFSSGNTDTQYF
TRBD2,TRBV7-6,-,TRBJ2-1,TGTGCCAGCAGCCCTGATACTAGCGGGGCTTACAATGAGCAGTTCTTC,CASSPDTSGAYNEQFF
-,TRBV12-3/TRBV12-4,many,TRBJ1-2,TGTGCCAGCAGCTTAGGGAACTATGGCTACACCTTC,CASSLGNYGYTF
-,TRBV5-1,-,TRBJ2-5,TGCGCCAGCAGCGAAGACAACCAAGAGACCCAGGACTTC,CASSEDNQETQDF
TRBD1,TRBV5-1,-,TRBJ1-1,TGCGCCAGCAGCTTGGTGACAGGGTCGAACACTGAAGCTTTCTTT,CASSLVTGSNTEAFF
TRBD1,TRBV5-1,many,TRBJ2-3,TGCGCCAGCAGCTTGCATACAGGGGAAGATACGCAGTATTTT,CASSLHTGEDTQYF
-,TRBV7-2,-,TRBJ2-2,TGTGCCAGCAGCTTAGAGGGGGGGCTAAACACCGGGGAGCTGTTTTTT,CASSLEGGLNTGELFF
TRBD2,TRBV11-2,-,TRBJ2-5,TGTGCCAGCAGCTTCAGACTAGCCAATGAGCAGTACTTC,CASSFRLANEQYF
-,TRBV7-2,-,TRBJ2-5,TGTGCCAGCAGCTTAGGCTGGGGCCCAGAGACCCAGTACTTC,CASSLGWGPETQYF
-,TRBV7-7,many,TRBJ2-7,TGTGCTAGCAGCTTAGGACCTACGAGCTCCTACGAGCAGTACTTC,CASSLGPTSSYEQYF
TRBD1,TRBV9,many,TRBJ2-1,TGTGCCAGCAGCGTAGCGGGACAGGGCCGGGGGACCTACAATGAGCAGTTCTTC,CASSVAGQGRGTYNEQFF
-,TRBV7-9,-,TRBJ1-4,TGTGCCAGCAGCCCCGGCCCCAGGGAGGGAAAACTGTTTTTT,CASSPGPREGKLFF
TRBD1,TRBV20-1,-,TRBJ1-5,TGCAGTGCTAGGAGAGGGGGCTGGAATCAGCCCCAGCATTTT,CSARRGGWNQPQHF
TRBD1,TRBV20-1,few,TRBJ1-6,TGCAGTGCTGTGAGGACAGGGTTAGATAATTCACCCCTCCACTTT,CSAVRTGLDNSPLHF
-,TRBV6-6,-,TRBJ2-7,TGTGCCAGCAGTTACTCGATCGGGTTCGAGCAGTACTTC,CASSYSIGFEQYF
-,TRBV4-1,-,TRBJ1-1,TGCGCCAGCAGCCACCCTGGGGGAAAGAACACTGAAGCTTTCTTT,CASSHPGGKNTEAFF
-,TRBV3-1,-,TRBJ1-1,TGTGCCAGCAGCCAAGATGGAGGTATTGGGGGAACTGAAGCTTTCTTT,CASSQDGGIGGTEAFF
TRBD1,TRBV27,-,TRBJ1-1,TGTGCCAGCAGGGTCAGGACAGGGGGAACCAGGAACACTGAAGCTTTCTTT,CASRVRTGGTRNTEAFF
-,TRBV9,-,TRBJ2-6,TGTGCCAGCAGCCCTGTGGAGGGTAGCTCTGGGGCCAACGTCCTGACTTTC,CASSPVEGSSGANVLTF
-,TRBV28,few,TRBJ2-1,TGTGCCAGCAGTTTATGCGTTGGGAGCTCCTACAATGAGCAGTTCTTC,CASSLCVGSSYNEQFF
-,TRBV7-8,few,TRBJ1-5,TGTGCCAGCAGCTTTTTTTCAGTGGCAGCTAGCAATCAGCCCCAGCATTTT,CASSFFSVAASNQPQHF
-,TRBV5-1,many,TRBJ2-5,TGCGCCAGCAGCACGACCCCGCGGGAGACCCAGTACTTC,CASSTTPRETQYF
-,TRBV10-3,few,TRBJ1-3,TGTGCCATCAGACAGTCCTCTGGAAACACCATATATTTT,CAIRQSSGNTIYF
-,TRBV5-6,few,TRBJ1-1,TGTGCCAGCAGCTTTGGCCTCCGGGTAGGGCGGGACACTGAAGCTTTCTTT,CASSFGLRVGRDTEAFF
TRBD1,TRBV5-1,few,TRBJ1-1,TGCGCCAGCAGCTCGCGGACAGGGGGCATCTCGGAAGCTTTCTTT,CASSSRTGGISEAFF
TRBD2,TRBV28,many,TRBJ2-1,TGTGCCAGCAGTCAGCCGGGACTAGCCCTCCATGAGCAGTTCTTC,CASSQPGLALHEQFF
TRBD1,TRBV28,-,TRBJ1-1,TGTGCCAGCAGTTCGGGACAGGGGTCTGAAGCTTTCTTT,CASSSGQGSEAFF